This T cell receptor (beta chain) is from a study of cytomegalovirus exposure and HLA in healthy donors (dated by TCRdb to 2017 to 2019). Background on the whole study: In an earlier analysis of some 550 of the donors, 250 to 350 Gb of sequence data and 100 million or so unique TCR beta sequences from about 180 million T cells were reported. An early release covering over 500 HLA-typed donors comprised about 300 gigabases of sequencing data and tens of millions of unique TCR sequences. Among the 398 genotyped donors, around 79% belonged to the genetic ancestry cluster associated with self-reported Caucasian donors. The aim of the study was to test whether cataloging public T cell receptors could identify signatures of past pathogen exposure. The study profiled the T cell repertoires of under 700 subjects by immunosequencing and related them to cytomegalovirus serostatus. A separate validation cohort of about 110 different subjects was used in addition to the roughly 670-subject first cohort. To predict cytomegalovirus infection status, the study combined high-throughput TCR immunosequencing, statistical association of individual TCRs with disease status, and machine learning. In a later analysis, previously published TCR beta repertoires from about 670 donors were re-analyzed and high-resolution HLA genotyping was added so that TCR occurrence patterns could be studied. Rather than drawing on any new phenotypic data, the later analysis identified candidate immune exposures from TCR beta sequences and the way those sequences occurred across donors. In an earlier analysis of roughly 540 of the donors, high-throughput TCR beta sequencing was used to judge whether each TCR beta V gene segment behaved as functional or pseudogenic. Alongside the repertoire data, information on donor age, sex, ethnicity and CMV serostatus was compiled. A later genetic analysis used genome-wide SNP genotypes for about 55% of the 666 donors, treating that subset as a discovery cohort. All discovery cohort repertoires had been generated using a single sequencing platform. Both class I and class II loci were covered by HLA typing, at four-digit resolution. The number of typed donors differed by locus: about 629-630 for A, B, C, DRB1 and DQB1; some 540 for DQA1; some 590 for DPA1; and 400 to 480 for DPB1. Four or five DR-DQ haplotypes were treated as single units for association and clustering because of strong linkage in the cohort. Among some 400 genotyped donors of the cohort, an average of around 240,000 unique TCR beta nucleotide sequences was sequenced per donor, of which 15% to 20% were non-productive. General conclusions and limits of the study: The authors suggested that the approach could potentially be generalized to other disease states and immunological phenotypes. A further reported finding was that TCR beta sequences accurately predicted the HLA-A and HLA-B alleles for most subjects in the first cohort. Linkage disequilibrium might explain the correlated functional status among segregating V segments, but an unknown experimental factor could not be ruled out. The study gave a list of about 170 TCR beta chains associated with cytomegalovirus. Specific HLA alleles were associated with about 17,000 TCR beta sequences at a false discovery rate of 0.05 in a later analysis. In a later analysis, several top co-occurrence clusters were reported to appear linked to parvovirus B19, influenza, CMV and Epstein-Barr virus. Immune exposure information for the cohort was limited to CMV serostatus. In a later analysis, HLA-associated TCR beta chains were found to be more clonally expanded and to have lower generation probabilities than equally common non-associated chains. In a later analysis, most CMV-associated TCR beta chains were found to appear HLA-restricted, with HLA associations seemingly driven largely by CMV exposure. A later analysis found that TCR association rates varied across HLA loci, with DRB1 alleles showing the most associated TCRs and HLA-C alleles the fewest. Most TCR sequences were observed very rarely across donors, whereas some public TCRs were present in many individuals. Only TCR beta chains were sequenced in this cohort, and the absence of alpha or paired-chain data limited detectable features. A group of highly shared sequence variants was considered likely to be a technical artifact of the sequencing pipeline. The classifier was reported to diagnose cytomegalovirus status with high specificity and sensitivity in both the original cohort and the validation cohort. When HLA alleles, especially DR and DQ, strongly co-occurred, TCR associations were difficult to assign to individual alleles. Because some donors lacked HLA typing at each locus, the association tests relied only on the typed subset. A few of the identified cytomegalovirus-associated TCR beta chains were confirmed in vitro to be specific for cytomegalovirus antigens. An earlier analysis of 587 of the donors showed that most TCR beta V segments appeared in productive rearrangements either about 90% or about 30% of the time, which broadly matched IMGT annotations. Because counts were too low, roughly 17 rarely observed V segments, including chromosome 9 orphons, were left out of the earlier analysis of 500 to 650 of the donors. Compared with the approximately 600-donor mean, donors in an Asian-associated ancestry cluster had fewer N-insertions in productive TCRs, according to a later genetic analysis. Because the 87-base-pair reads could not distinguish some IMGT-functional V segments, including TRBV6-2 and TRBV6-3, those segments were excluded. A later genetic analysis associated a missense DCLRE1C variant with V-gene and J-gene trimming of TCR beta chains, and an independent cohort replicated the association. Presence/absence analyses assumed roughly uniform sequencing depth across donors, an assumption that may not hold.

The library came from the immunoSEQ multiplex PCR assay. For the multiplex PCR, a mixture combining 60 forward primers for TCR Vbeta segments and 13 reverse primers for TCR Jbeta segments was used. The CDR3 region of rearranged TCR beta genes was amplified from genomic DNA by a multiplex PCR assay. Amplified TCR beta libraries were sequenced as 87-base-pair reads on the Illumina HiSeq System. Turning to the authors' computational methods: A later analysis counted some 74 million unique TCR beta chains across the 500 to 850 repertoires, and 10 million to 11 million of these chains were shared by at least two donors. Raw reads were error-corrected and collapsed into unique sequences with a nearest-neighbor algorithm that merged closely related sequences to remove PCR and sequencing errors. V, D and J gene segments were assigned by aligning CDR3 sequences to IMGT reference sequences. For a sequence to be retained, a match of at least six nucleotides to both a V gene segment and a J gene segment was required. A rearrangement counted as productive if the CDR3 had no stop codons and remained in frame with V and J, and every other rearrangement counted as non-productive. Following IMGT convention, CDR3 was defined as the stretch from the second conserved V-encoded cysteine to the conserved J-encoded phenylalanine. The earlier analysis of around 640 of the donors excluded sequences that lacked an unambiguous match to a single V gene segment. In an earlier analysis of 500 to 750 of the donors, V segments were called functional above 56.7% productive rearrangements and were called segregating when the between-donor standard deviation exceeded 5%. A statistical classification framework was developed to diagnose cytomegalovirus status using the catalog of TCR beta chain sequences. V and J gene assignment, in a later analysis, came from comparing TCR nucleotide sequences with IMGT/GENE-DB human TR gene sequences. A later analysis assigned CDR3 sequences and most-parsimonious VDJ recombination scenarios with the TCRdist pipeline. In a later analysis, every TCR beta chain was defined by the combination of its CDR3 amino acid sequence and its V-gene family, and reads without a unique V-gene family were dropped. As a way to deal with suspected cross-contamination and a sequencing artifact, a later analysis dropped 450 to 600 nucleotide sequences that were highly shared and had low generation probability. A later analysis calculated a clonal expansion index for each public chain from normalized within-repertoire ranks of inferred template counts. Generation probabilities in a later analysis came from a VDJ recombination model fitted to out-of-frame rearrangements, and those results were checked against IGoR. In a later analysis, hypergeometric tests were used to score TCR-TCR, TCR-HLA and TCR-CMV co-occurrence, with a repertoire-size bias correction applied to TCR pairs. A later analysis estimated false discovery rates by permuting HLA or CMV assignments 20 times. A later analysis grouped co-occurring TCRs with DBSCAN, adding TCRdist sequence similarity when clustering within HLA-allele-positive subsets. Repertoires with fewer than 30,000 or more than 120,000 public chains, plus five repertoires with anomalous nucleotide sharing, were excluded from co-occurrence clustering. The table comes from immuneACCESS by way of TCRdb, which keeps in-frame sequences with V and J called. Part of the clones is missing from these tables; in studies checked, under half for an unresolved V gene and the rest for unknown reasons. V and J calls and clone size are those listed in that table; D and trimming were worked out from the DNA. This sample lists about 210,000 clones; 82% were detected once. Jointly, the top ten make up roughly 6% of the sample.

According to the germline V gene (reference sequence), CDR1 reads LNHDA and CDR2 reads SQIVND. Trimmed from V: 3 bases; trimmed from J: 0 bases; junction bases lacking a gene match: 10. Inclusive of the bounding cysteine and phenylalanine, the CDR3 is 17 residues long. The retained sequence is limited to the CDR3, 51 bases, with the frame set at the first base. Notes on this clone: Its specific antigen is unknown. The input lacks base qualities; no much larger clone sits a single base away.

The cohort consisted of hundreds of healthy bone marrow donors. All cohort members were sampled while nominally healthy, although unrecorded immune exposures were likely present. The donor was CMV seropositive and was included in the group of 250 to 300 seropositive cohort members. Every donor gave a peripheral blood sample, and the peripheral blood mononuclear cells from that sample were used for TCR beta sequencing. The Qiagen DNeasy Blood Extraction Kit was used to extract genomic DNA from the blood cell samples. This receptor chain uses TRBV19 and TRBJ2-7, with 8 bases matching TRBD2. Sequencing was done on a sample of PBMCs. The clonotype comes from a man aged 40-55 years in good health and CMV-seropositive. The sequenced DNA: TGTGCCAGTAGTATCGGCCTAGCGGGCCGCTTCTCCTACGAGCAGTACTTC. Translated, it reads CASSIGLAGRFSYEQYF.